This T cell receptor (beta chain) was recorded in a study of cytomegalovirus exposure and HLA in healthy donors. PCR amplification relied on 60 Vbeta primers (plus 13 Jbeta primers). Profiled with immunoSEQ multiplex PCR; TCRdb holds only in-frame clones, not every one. The data show about 130,000 clones, roughly a sixth seen once. Sequenced sample: PBMCs. The receptor was isolated from a female donor in good health and CMV-seropositive.

The CDR3 DNA reads TGTGCCAGCAGTCGCGGGACAGGAGGCGAGCAGTACTTC. It codes for CASSRGTGGEQYF. The chain links TRBV6-5 to TRBJ2-5; 8 nucleotides align to TRBD1. TRBJ2-7 matches the DNA end more closely, so the J call is doubtful. CDR3 size: 13 residues. Germline values: CDR1 MNHEY, CDR2 SVGAGI.